This T cell receptor (beta chain) appears in the sequencing data of a study of cytomegalovirus exposure and HLA in healthy donors. Study results and caveats: Researchers reported in a later analysis that common viral pathogens appeared linked to several top clusters. Reports showed the classifier diagnosing cytomegalovirus status with high specificity and sensitivity.

PCR amplification relied on 60 Vbeta primers (plus 13 Jbeta primers). Using immunoSEQ multiplex PCR, the repertoire was profiled, and TCRdb retains in-frame clones only, with some absent. The table has a few hundred thousand clones, roughly 70% seen once. Germline V gene sequence: CDR1 SGHRS, CDR2 YFSETQ. This CDR3 is 15 amino acids long. The ends lost 2 bases at V and 5 bases at J; junction bases unmatched: 9. This clone was counted between two and nine times. Its antigen remains unknown. The V call is TRBV5-1, the J call TRBJ2-5, with 7 bases fitting TRBD1. What was sequenced was PBMCs. This receptor was obtained from a female donor in good health and CMV-seronegative. The CDR3 is CASSLSPGGYETQYF. The CDR3, as DNA: TGCGCCAGCAGCTTAAGTCCAGGGGGATACGAGACCCAGTACTTC.